This entry lists 15 T cell receptor beta chains sequenced from one sample in a study of CD8+ T cells in alopecia areata. It was cDNA, reverse transcribed from extracted RNA, that served as the sequencing template. The assay was immunoSEQ multiplex PCR, and TCRdb's table has in-frame clones only and misses some. The table lists over 250,000 clones, no singletons, with more than 0.95% in the top ten. Using CD4, CD8alpha, NKG2D, NKG2ACE and other markers, pooled cutaneous lymph node cells were sorted. Sequenced material: CD4+ T cells sorted from a lymph node. Receptors originate from a C3H/HeJ mouse with alopecia areata. MHC haplotype here: H2-k.

This clone was detected a few times. The genes and germline here are from mouse. Read data end 4 residues before the CDR3 end; the end is taken from the germline J gene. The chain employs TRBV29 and TRBJ2-7; 8 bases agree with TRBD1. Germline CDR1 is MSHET and CDR2 is SYDVDS. This CDR3 comprises 15 residues. Losses at the gene ends were 5 bases for V and 0 bases for J; bases not matched to a gene: 6. Partial CDR3 DNA: TGTGCTAGCAGTACACGGACAGGGAGCTCCTAT. Its translation: CASSTRTGSSY. The CDR3 in full is CASSTRTGSSYEQYF.

Only a few counts were recorded for this clone. These gene names are mouse names. The read halts 4 residues ahead of the CDR3 end, with the missing end drawn from the germline J gene. The chain has TRBV3 and TRBJ2-5; 7 bases map to TRBD2. The J segment lost 0 bases and the V segment lost 2 bases, leaving 5 bases of the junction unmatched. Per the germline V gene, CDR1 is SNHLY and CDR2 is FYNGKV (reference sequence). CDR3 length: 16 amino acids. The covered CDR3 bases are TGTGCCAGCAGCTTATTGCTGGGGGATAACCAAGAC. Its protein is CASSLLLGDNQD. The entire CDR3 protein reads CASSLLLGDNQDTQYF.

The sample holds a few counts of this clone. Gene labels here are mouse ones. Read sequence stops 4 residues before the CDR3 end, and the germline J gene provides the missing end. The V and J genes are TRBV1 and TRBJ2-7; D might be TRBD1 (5 bases). The CDR3 spans 15 residues. Trimming removed 0 bases at V and 0 bases at J, with 9 bases between. Germline V gene sequence: CDR1 NSQYPW, CDR2 LRSPGD (reference sequence). The CDR3 loop is CTCSADRQGSYEQYF. The covered CDR3 bases are TGCACCTGCAGTGCAGATCGCCAGGGCTCCTAT.

Worth noting for this clone: Mouse gene names and germline throughout. The CDR3 end lies 4 residues beyond the end of the read and is filled in from the germline J gene. The sample has other DNA sequences that encode this CDR3 too. The V gene is TRBV19, the J gene TRBJ2-1, with D perhaps matching TRBD1 (6 bases). This CDR3 spans 14 amino acids. Trimming took 5 bases from V and 0 from J, leaving 9 bases between them. Germline CDR1 reads FNHDT; CDR2 reads SITEND (reference sequence). The CDR3 region is CASRRDNNYAEQFF. The CDR3 DNA, read in part, is TGTGCCAGCAGGAGGGACAATAACTATGCT. Complete variable domain (other parts from reference TRBV19 and TRBJ2-1): GGIITQTPKFLIGQEGQKLTLKCQQNFNHDTMYWYRQDSGKGLRLIYYSITENDLQKGDLSEGYDASREKKSSFSLTVTSAQKNEMAVFLCASRRDNNYAEQFFGPGTRLTVL.

Note on this clone: The gene symbols are mouse symbols. The CDR3 is cut off 4 residues early in the read; its end comes from the germline J gene. Additional DNA sequences in this sample encode the identical CDR3. The chain has TRBV13-2 and TRBJ2-3; the D gene is possibly TRBD2 (6 bases). The germline V gene encodes CDR1 NNHNN and CDR2 SYGAGS (reference sequence). The V gene lost 5 bases and the J gene lost 0 bases, with 10 bases spanning the gap. This CDR3 is 14 amino acids long. The CDR3 bases that were read are TGTGCCAGCGGCCGGGACTTTAGTGCAGAA. Translating gives CASGRDFSAE. The whole CDR3 protein is CASGRDFSAETLYF.

About this clone: Gene and germline names: mouse. CDR3 region: CASSGNRAETLYF. The sequenced part of the CDR3 DNA is TGTGCCAGCAGTGGAAACAGGGCAGAA. The rearrangement uses TRBV13-3 and TRBJ2-3; the D gene is possibly TRBD1 (5 bases). The read comes to an end 4 residues before the CDR3 does, leaving the germline J gene to fill in the end. The length of the CDR3 is 13 residues. Germline V CDR1 and CDR2: NNHDY, SYVADS. V was clipped by 3 bases and J by 3 bases, with 8 bases between them.

Turning to this clone: Mouse gene names and germline throughout. The DNA ends 4 residues before the CDR3 does, and the rest of the CDR3 is filled in from the germline J gene. Additional DNA sequences in this sample encode the identical CDR3. The chain carries TRBV1 and TRBJ1-1, with D hard to call. Trimming removed 1 base from V and 1 base from J, with 4 bases in between. CDR3 size: 13 residues. Germline V gene lookup returns CDR1 NSQYPW and CDR2 LRSPGD (reference sequence). CDR3 region: CTCSAGRNTEVFF. CDR3 DNA, as far as it was read: TGCACCTGCAGTGCAGGTCGAAACACA.

A remark on this clone: The listed genes are named as in mouse. The missing CDR3 end, 4 residues past where the read stops, is filled in from the germline J gene. The chain uses TRBV1 and TRBJ2-1; a possible D gene is TRBD2 (6 bases). This CDR3 has 15 residues. Germline CDR1 and CDR2: NSQYPW and LRSPGD (reference sequence). The V end was cut by 3 bases, the J end by 1 base, with 10 bases between. The CDR3 here is CTCSAPLGNYAEQFF. CDR3 bases read: TGCACCTGCAGTGCCCCACTGGGAAACTATGCT.

Comment on this clone: Mouse germline and gene names are used. From the germline J gene comes the end of the CDR3, since the read stops 4 residues before it. J is TRBJ2-1 and V is TRBV1; possibly TRBD1 for D (6 bases). V dropped 3 bases and J dropped 2 bases, with 11 bases sitting between them. The CDR3 loop spans 15 amino acids. In germline, CDR1 is NSQYPW, CDR2 LRSPGD (reference sequence). The CDR3: CTCSALRGDYAEQFF. The CDR3 bases that were read are TGCACCTGCAGTGCCCTCAGGGGAGACTATGCT.

This clone was seen many times. Gene names and germline refer to mouse. The read stops 3 residues short of the end of the CDR3; the missing end is completed from the germline J gene. The sample carries other DNA sequences with the same CDR3. The chain uses TRBV13-3 and TRBJ1-6; 7 bases match TRBD1. TRBJ1-6 qualifies as an ORF whose function is uncertain. Per germline, CDR1 NNHDY and CDR2 SYVADS. The CDR3 contains 13 residues. Germline trimming cut 7 bases from V and 3 bases from J; bases unmatched to any gene: 1. CDR3: CASRDSYNSPLYF. Incomplete CDR3 DNA: TGTGCCAGCCGGGACAGCTATAATTCGCCC.

For this clone: Gene names are the mouse ones. From the germline J gene comes the end of the CDR3, since the read stops 4 residues before it. The genes are TRBV13-1 and TRBJ2-2; 8 nucleotides align to TRBD1. The germline gives CDR1 NSHNY, CDR2 SYGAGN. The CDR3 spans 13 residues. The part of the CDR3 DNA that was read is TGTGCCAGCAGTGAACACAGGGGGGGG. It specifies CASSEHRGG. The CDR3 as a whole reads CASSEHRGGQLYF.

A remark on this clone: These gene names are mouse names. The CDR3 end is not reached by the read, which stops 4 residues before it; the germline J gene fills it in. The identical CDR3 is also encoded by other nucleotide sequences in the sample. The chain is built from TRBV19 and TRBJ2-3, with D unresolved. The germline V gene encodes CDR1 FNHDT and CDR2 SITEND (reference sequence). The germline V and J ends were trimmed by 2 bases and 0 bases, with 7 bases remaining between them. This CDR3 spans 14 amino acids. CDR3 loop: CASSIDNSAETLYF. Incomplete CDR3 DNA: TGTGCCAGCAGTATCGACAATAGTGCAGAA.

This clone was counted between two and nine times. Gene names are the mouse ones. The CDR3 end lies 4 residues beyond the end of the read and is filled in from the germline J gene. This chain uses TRBV1 with TRBJ2-1; D is uncertain. The CDR3 has 15 residues. Germline loops: CDR1 NSQYPW, CDR2 LRSPGD (reference sequence). V lost 0 bases and J 1 base, leaving 7 bases between the germline ends. CDR3 amino acids: CTCSAEVRNYAEQFF. CDR3 DNA, as far as it was read: TGCACCTGCAGTGCAGAGGTCAGAAACTATGCT.

Worth noting for this clone: Gene labels here are mouse ones. Read coverage stops 4 residues before the CDR3 terminus; the germline J gene supplies the remainder. In the same sample, other DNA sequences code for this CDR3. The rearrangement uses TRBV5 and TRBJ2-1, with TRBD2 identical over 8 bases. The CDR3 runs 16 residues. V was pared by 1 base and J by 0 bases, with 2 bases of the junction left unmatched. Germline V gives CDR1 LGHNA, CDR2 YNLKQL (reference sequence). The CDR3 reads CASSQVGGGNYAEQFF. The CDR3 DNA, read in part, is TGTGCCAGCAGCCAAGTTGGGGGGGGTAACTATGCT.

The table lists this clone with a few counts. Gene names are the mouse ones. The read comes to an end 4 residues before the CDR3 does, leaving the germline J gene to fill in the end. Other nucleotide sequences from this sample produce the same CDR3. J is TRBJ2-3 and V is TRBV19; possible D gene TRBD2, 7 bases. This CDR3 has 15 amino acids. Trimming shortened V by 2 bases and J by 0 bases, and 10 bases separated the two germline ends. CDR1 is FNHDT and CDR2 is SITEND in the germline V gene (reference sequence). The CDR3 loop reads CASSMAGGSAETLYF. The part of the CDR3 DNA that was read is TGTGCCAGCAGTATGGCTGGGGGCAGTGCAGAA.